These 10 T cell receptor beta chains came from one sample sequenced in a study of patients and donors after allogeneic stem cell transplantation. TCRdb reanalysed the RT-PCR reads using MiXCR and keeps one entry per CDR3 protein. This table has approximately 150,000 distinct CDR3 sequences, 30% to 45% appearing once. Sequencing used blood, either unsorted or a sorted T cell fraction (not recorded which). The source is a human donor who was either an allogeneic HSCT recipient or a stem cell or donor lymphocyte infusion donor (not recorded which). It is not recorded whose cells these are; they may come from a transplant donor.

This clonotype was seen just once. The chain couples TRBV28 to TRBJ2-2; D might be TRBD1 or TRBD2, each matching 5 bases. Germline V gene lookup returns CDR1 MDHEN and CDR2 SYDVKM. V was trimmed by 7 bases and J by 4 bases, leaving 13 bases between them. The CDR3 is 14 amino acids. CDR3: CASKPPGRTGELFF. The CDR3 coding sequence is TGTGCCAGCAAACCCCCGGGGCGCACCGGGGAGCTGTTTTTT.

This clonotype occurred a few times. This chain joins TRBV28 and TRBJ1-2; D not resolved. V was pared by 5 bases and J by 14 bases, with 18 bases between. Germline lookup yields CDR1 MDHEN and CDR2 SYDVKM. The CDR3 has 12 amino acids. The CDR3 DNA follows: TGTGCCAGCAGTCCCCTGTCCCGGCAAGATACCTTC. It encodes CASSPLSRQDTF.

V and J are TRBV29-1 and TRBJ2-2; a weak D match, TRBD2 (6 bases). The CDR3 sequence is 15 residues long. V lost 7 bases and J lost 1, with 16 bases in between. From germline, CDR1 is SQVTM and CDR2 ANQGSEA. CDR3 sequence reads: CSGNVGLGNTGELFF. The CDR3 coding sequence is TGCAGCGGAAATGTGGGACTGGGGAACACCGGGGAGCTGTTTTTT.

The chain couples TRBV20-1 to TRBJ2-5; 10 nucleotides agree with TRBD2. Germline CDR1 reads DFQATT; CDR2 reads SNEGSKA (reference sequence). The CDR3 has 14 residues. Losses at the gene ends were 1 base for V and 5 bases for J; bases not matched to a gene: 4. CDR3 region: CSARGTSGAETQYF. In DNA form, the CDR3 reads TGCAGTGCTAGAGGGACTAGCGGCGCGGAGACCCAGTACTTC.

The chain combines TRBV6-6 with TRBJ1-4; D possibly corresponds to TRBD1 (5 bases). Trimming removed 5 bases from V and 12 bases from J, with 19 bases in between. Germline CDR1 MNHNY, CDR2 SVGAGI (reference sequence). This CDR3 has 14 residues. The CDR3 region has the DNA TGTGCCAGCAGTCCCCCCGGGGATGGGGCAGAACTGTTTTTT. Protein sequence: CASSPPGDGAELFF.

The V call is TRBV29-1, the J call TRBJ2-1; 13 bases match TRBD2. CDR1 SQVTM and CDR2 ANQGSEA come from the germline V gene. CDR3 length: 15 residues. The V segment lost 6 bases and the J segment 6 bases; nucleotides outside the gene matches: 8. The CDR3 loop is CSVTGLAGISNEQFF. DNA of the CDR3: TGCAGCGTCACGGGACTAGCGGGGATAAGCAATGAGCAGTTCTTC.

V and J are TRBV20-1 and TRBJ1-2; TRBD1 agrees at 7 bases. Per the germline V gene, CDR1 is DFQATT and CDR2 is SNEGSKA (reference sequence). The V segment lost 2 bases and the J segment 5 bases; nucleotides outside the gene matches: 8. This CDR3 region has 14 residues. The CDR3 bases are TGCAGTGCTAGACTACAGGGGCTAGGGTATGGCTACACCTTC. Its protein is CSARLQGLGYGYTF.

This chain connects TRBV6-5 to TRBJ1-3, with D possibly matching TRBD1 (5 bases). V lost 0 bases and J lost 4, with 7 bases in between. Germline values: CDR1 MNHEY, CDR2 SVGAGI. The CDR3 totals 14 residues. CDR3 protein: CASSYSGRGNTIYF. The CDR3 DNA reads TGTGCCAGCAGTTACTCGGGACGGGGAAACACCATATATTTT.

This clonotype came up a few times. The chain combines TRBV12-3 or TRBV12-4 with TRBJ1-2; 8 bases are a match to TRBD1. The V gene end was trimmed by 7 bases and the J gene end by 5 bases; junction bases not matched to a gene: 9. CDR3 length equals 14 residues. CDR3 bases: TGTGCCAGCACGCCGGGACAGGCACTATATGGCTACACCTTC. Amino acids: CASTPGQALYGYTF.

This sequence joins TRBV28 and TRBJ1-2; 7 nucleotides agree with TRBD1. This CDR3 has 15 residues. Germline V CDR1 and CDR2: MDHEN, SYDVKM. The V segment lost 8 bases and the J segment 4 bases; nucleotides outside the gene matches: 13. The CDR3 nucleotides are TGTGCCAGCTTAAACGCCGCGACAGGGTCCTATGGCTACACCTTC. Protein product: CASLNAATGSYGYTF.